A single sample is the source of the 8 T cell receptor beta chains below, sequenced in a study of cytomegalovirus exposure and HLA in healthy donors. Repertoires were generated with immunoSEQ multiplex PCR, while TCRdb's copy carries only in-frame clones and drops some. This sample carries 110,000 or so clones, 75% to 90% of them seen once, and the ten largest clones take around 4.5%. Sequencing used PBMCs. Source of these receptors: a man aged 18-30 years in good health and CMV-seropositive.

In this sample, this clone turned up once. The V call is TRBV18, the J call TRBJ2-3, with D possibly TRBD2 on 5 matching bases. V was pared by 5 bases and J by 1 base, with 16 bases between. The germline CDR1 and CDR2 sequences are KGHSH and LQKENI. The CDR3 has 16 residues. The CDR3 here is CASSSVREGRTDTQYF. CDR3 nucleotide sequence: TGTGCCAGCTCATCGGTACGGGAAGGCCGCACAGATACGCAGTATTTT.

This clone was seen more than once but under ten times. The CDR3 nucleotides read TGTGCCAGCAGTAGGCCGGGACTCGGCCAAGAGACCCAGTACTTC. Its translation is CASSRPGLGQETQYF. The chain joins TRBV5-6 to TRBJ2-5, with D perhaps matching TRBD2 (6 bases). V was clipped by 5 bases and J by 1 base, with 15 bases between them. The CDR3 extends over 15 amino acids. The germline V gene has CDR1 SGHDT and CDR2 YYEEEE.

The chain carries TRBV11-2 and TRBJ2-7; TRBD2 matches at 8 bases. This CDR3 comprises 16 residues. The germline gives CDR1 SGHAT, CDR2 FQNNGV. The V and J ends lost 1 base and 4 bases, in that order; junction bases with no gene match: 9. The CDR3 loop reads CASSLASGTRGYEQYF. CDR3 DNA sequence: TGTGCCAGCAGCTTAGCATCCGGGACTAGGGGGTACGAGCAGTACTTC.

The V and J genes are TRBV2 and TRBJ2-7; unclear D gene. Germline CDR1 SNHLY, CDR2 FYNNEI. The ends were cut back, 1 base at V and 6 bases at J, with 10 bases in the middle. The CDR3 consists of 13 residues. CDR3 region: CASSEGSSSEQYF. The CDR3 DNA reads TGTGCCAGCAGTGAAGGGAGTTCTTCCGAGCAGTACTTC.

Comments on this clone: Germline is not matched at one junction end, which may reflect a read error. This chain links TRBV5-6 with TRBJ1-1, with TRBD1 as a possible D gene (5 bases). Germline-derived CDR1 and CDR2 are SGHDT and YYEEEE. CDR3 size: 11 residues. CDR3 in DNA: TGTGCCAGCAGCTTGGTTGGAGGGGAAATCTTT. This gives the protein CASSLVGGEIF.

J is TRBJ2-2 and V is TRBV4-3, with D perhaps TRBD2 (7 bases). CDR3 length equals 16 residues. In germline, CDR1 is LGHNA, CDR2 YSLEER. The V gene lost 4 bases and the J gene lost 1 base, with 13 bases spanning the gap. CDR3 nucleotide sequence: TGCGCCAGCAGCCTAGTAGGGGGGGAGAACACCGGGGAGCTGTTTTTT. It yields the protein CASSLVGGENTGELFF.

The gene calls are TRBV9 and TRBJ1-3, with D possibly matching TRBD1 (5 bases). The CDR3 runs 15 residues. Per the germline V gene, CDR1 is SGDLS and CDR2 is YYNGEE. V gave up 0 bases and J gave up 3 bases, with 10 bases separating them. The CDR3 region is CASSVEGRLGNTIYF. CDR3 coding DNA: TGTGCCAGCAGCGTAGAGGGGCGCCTTGGAAACACCATATATTTT.

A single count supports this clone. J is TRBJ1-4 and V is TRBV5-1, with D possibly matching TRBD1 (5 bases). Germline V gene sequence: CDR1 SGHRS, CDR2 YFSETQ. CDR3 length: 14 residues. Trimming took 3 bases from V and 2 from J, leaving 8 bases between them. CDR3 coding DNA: TGCGCCAGCAGCTCCGACAGTACTAATGAAAAACTGTTTTTT. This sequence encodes CASSSDSTNEKLFF.